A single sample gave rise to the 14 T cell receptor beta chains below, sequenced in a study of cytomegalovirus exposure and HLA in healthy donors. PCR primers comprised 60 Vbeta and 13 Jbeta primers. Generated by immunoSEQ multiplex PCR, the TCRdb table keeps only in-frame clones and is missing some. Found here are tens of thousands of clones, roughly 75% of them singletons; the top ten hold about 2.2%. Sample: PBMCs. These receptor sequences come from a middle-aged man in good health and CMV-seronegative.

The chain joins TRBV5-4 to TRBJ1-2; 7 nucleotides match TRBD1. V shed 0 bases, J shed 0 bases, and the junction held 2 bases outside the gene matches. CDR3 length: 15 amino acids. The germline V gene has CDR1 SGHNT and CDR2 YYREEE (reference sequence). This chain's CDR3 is CASSLGQGANYGYTF. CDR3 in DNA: TGTGCCAGCAGCTTGGGACAGGGCGCTAACTATGGCTACACCTTC. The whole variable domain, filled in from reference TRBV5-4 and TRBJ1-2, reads ETGVTQSPTHLIKTRGQQVTLRCSSQSGHNTVSWYQQALGQGPQFIFQYYREEENGRGNFPPRFSGLQFPNYSSELNVNALELDDSALYLCASSLGQGANYGYTFGSGTRLTVV.

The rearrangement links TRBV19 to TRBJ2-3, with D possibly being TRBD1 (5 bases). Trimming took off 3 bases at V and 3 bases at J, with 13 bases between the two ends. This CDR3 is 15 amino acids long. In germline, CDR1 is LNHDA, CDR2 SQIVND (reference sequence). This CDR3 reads CASSISGLGTDTQYF. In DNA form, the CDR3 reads TGTGCCAGTAGTATTTCAGGGCTCGGGACAGATACGCAGTATTTT.

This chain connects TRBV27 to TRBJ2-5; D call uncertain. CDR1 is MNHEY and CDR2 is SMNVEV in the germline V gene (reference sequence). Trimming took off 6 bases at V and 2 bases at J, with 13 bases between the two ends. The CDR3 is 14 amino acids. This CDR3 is CASSRQSQQETQYF. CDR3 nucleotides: TGTGCCAGCAGCAGACAATCACAACAAGAGACCCAGTACTTC.

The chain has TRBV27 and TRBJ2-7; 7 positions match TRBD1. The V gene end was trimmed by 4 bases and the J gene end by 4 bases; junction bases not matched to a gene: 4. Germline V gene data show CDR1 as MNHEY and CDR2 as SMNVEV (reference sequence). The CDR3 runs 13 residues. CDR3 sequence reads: CASSSTGRYEQYF. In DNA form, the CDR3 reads TGTGCCAGCAGTTCGACAGGGCGGTACGAGCAGTACTTC.

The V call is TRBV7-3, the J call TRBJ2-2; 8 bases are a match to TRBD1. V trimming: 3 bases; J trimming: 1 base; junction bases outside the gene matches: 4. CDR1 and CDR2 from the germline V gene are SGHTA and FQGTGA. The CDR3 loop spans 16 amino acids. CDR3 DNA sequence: TGTGCCAGCAGCTTTCACGGGACAGGGAACACCGGGGAGCTGTTTTTT. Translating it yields CASSFHGTGNTGELFF.

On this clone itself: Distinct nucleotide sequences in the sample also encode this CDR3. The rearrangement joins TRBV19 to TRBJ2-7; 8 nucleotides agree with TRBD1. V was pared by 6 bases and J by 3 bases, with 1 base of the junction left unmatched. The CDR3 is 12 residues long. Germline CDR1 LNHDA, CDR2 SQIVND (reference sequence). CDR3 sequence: CASSDRGYEQYF. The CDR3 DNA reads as TGTGCCAGTAGCGACAGGGGCTACGAGCAGTACTTC.

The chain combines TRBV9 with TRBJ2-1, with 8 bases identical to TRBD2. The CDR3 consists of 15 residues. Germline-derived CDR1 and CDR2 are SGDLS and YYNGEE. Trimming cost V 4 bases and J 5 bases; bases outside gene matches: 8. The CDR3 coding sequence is TGTGCCAGCAGCCCCCGTACTAGCGGACACAATGAGCAGTTCTTC. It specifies CASSPRTSGHNEQFF.

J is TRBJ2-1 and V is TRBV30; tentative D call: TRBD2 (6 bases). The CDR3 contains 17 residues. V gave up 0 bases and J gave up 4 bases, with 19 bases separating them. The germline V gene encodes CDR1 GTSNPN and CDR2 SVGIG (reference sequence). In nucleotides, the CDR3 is TGTGCCTGGAGTGTAATCTCCGCCGGGACTGCTTACAATGAGCAGTTCTTC. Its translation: CAWSVISAGTAYNEQFF.

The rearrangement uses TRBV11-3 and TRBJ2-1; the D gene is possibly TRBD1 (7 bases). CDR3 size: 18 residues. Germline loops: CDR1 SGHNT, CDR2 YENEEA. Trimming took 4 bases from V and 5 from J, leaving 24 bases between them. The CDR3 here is CASSSLRTGGSGDNEQFF. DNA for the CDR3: TGTGCCAGCAGCTCACTTCGGACAGGTGGCTCGGGGGACAATGAGCAGTTCTTC.

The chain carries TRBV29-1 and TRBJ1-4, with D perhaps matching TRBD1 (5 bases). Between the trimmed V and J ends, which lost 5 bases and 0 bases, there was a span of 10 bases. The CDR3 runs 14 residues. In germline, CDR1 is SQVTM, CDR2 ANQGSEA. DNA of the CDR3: TGCAGCGTTCCCTCGGGGGCAACTAATGAAAAACTGTTTTTT. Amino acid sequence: CSVPSGATNEKLFF.

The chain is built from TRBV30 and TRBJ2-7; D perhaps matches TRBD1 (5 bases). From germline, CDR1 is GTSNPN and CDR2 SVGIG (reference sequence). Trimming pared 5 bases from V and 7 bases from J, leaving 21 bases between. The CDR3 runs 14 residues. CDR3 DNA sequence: TGTGCCTGGCTCTACGAAGGCAGGGATGGTGAGCAGTACTTC. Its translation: CAWLYEGRDGEQYF.

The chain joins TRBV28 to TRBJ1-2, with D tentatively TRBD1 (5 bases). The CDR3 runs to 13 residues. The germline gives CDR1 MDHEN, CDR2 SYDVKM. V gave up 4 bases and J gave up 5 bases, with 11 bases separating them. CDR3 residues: CASSSAGIYGYTF. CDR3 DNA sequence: TGTGCCAGCAGTTCGGCAGGGATTTATGGCTACACCTTC.

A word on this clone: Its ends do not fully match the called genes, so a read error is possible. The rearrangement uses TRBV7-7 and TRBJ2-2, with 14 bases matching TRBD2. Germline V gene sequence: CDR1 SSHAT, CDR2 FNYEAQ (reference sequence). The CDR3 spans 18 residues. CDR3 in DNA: TGTGCTAGCAGCCCGAGGACTAGCGGGGGGCATAAGGCCGGGGAGCTGTTTTTT. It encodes CASSPRTSGGHKAGELFF.

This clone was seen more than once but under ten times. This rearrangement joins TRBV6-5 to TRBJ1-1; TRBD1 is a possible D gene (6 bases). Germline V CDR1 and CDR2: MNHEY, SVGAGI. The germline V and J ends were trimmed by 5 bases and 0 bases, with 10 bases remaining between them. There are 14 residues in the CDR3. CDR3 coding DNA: TGTGCCAGCAGTCTAGACAGGTTGAACACTGAAGCTTTCTTT. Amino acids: CASSLDRLNTEAFF.